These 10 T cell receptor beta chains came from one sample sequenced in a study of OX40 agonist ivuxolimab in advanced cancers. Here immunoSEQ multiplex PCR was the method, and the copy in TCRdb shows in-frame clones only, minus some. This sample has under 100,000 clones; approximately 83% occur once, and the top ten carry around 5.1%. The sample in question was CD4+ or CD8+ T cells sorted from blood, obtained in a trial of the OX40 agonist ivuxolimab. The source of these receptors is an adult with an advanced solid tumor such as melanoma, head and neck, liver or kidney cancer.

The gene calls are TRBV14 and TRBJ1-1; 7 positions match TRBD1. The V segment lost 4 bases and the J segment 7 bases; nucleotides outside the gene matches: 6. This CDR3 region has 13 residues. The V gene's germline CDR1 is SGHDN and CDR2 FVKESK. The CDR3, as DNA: TGTGCCAGCAGCCTCAGGGGGGGAGGTGAAGCTTTCTTT. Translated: CASSLRGGGEAFF.

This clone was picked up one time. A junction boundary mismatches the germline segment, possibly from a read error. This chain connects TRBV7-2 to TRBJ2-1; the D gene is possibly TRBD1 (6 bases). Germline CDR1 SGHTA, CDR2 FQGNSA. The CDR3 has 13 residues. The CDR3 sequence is CASSPSGGDLGIF. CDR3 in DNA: TGTGCCAGCAGCCCTAGTGGGGGCGACCTGGGAATCTTC.

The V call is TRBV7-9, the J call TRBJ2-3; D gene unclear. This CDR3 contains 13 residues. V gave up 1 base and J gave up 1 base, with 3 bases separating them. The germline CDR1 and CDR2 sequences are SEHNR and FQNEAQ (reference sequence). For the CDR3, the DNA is TGTGCCAGCAGCTTAGACGGCACAGATACGCAGTATTTT. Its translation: CASSLDGTDTQYF.

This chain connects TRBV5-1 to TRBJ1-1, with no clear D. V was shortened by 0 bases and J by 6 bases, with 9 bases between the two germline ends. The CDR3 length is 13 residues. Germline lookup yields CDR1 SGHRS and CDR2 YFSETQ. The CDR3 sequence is CASSLAGQAEAFF. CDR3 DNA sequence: TGCGCCAGCAGCTTGGCCGGGCAGGCTGAAGCTTTCTTT.

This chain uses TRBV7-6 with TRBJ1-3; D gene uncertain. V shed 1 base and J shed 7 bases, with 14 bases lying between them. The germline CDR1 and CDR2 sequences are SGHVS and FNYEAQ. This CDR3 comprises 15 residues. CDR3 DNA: TGTGCCAGCAGCTTAGGTTCCGGGGTGAAGAACACCATATATTTT. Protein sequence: CASSLGSGVKNTIYF.

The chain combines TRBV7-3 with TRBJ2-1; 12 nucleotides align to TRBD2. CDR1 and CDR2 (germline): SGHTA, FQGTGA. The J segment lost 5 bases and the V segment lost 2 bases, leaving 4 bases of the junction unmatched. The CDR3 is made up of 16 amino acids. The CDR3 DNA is TGTGCCAGCAGCTTACCGAGACTAGCGGGGGACAATGAGCAGTTCTTC. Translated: CASSLPRLAGDNEQFF.

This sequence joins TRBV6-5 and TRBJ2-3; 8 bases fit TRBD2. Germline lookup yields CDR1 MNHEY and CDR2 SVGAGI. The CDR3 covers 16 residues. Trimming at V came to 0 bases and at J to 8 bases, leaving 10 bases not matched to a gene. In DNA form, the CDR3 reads TGTGCCAGCAGTTACTCGGCCCAGGGACGGGGGGGTACGCAGTATTTT. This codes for CASSYSAQGRGGTQYF.

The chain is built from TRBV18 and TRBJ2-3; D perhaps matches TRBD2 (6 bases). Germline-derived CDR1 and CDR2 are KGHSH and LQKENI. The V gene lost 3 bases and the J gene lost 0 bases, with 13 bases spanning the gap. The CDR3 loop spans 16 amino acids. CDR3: CASSPVAGGSTDTQYF. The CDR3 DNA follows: TGTGCCAGCTCACCGGTCGCAGGAGGGAGCACAGATACGCAGTATTTT. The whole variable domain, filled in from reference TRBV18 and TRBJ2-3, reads NAGVMQNPRHLVRRRGQEARLRCSPMKGHSHVYWYRQLPEEGLKFMVYLQKENIIDESGMPKERFSAEFPKEGPSILRIQQVVRGDSAAYFCASSPVAGGSTDTQYFGPGTRLTVL.

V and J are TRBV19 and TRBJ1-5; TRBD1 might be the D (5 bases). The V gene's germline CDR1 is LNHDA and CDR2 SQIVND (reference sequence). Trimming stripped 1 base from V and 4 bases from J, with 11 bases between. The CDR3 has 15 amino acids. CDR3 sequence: CASSIVRQLNQPQHF. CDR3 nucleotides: TGTGCCAGTAGTATAGTAAGACAGCTTAATCAGCCCCAGCATTTT.

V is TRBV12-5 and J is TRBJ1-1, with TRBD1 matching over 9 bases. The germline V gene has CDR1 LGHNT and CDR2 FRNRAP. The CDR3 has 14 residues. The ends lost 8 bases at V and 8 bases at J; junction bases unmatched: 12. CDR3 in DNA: TGTGCTAGTTTGGGTTTTCCGGGACAGGGAGAAGCTTTCTTT. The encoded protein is CASLGFPGQGEAFF.